This TCR beta chain was obtained from a study of cytomegalovirus exposure and HLA in healthy donors. About the research overall: The roughly 700 first-cohort repertoires shared a platform with the approximately 130 validation repertoires, as reported in a later analysis. Overall study findings and caveats: Subsequent analysis of the 100 to 150 validation repertoires found a tendency for first-cohort TCR clusters to co-occur. Associated with cytomegalovirus, according to the listing, were some 150 TCR beta chains. Cytomegalovirus status was reportedly diagnosed by the classifier with high specificity and sensitivity.

Some clones are missing from TCRdb's copy, which holds only in-frame ones; the method was immunoSEQ multiplex PCR. The table has tens of thousands of clones, more than 70% seen once. Details on this clone: Antigen unknown.

Germline CDR1 and CDR2: SGHAT and FQNNGV. V was pared by 5 bases and J by 2 bases, with 18 bases between. The CDR3 length is 17 residues. The rearrangement uses TRBV11-2 and TRBJ2-2; tentative D call: TRBD2 (7 bases). The receptor was isolated from a woman in her late teens or twenties in good health and CMV-seropositive. Sequencing used PBMCs. For the CDR3, the DNA is TGTGCCAGCAGCACCCCGTTTGGGGGGGCAAACACCGGGGAGCTGTTTTTT. This encodes CASSTPFGGANTGELFF.